The present TCR beta chain was sequenced within a study of identical twins. General study findings and limits: The abundant beta clonotypes from cord blood had fewer insertions, and memory repertoires had none of this.

Comment on this clonotype: The antigen remains unidentified.

V trimming: 5 bases; J trimming: 5 bases; junction bases outside the gene matches: 7. The CDR3 contains 16 residues. cDNA molecules carried unique molecular identifiers, and template switching added a universal primer site. TCRdb analysed the 5' RACE reads with MiXCR anew, one entry per CDR3 protein. The sample lists some 560,000 distinct CDR3 sequences, roughly 9.9% seen once, with roughly 3% in the top ten. Another study also made use of these data, one on yellow fever vaccine responses in identical twins. Per that paper: Reportedly, twins' vaccine T cell responses looked partly convergent and partly personalized.

Input material: PBMCs. The J gene is TRBJ2-7, the V gene TRBV12-3 or TRBV12-4, with 15 bases fitting TRBD2. This clonotype was sampled from a woman aged 18-29 years in good health. DNA for the CDR3: TGTGCCAGCAGTCCCCGGACTAGCGGGGGGGCCCACGAGCAGTACTTC. Translation: CASSPRTSGGAHEQYF.